This T cell receptor beta chain was observed in a study of T-cell memory formation after mild COVID-19. TCRdb processed the 5' RACE reads anew with MiXCR; each CDR3 protein has one entry. The repertoire has 190,000 or so distinct CDR3 sequences, more than 9% of them found once; the top ten carry approximately 2.8%. As regards this clonotype: Its antigen is still unknown.

The germline V gene has CDR1 MNHNS and CDR2 SASEGT. CDR3 length: 16 amino acids. The V gene lost 8 bases and the J gene lost 2 bases, with 18 bases spanning the gap. General study findings and limits: Shrinking CD4+ clones were chiefly CM and EM; CD8+ ones were chiefly EMRA. For second-wave clones that peaked at day 37, SARS-CoV-2 specificity went unverified. Clones that contracted from day 15 to 85 had balanced CD4/CD8; later expanders were CD4+ biased.

The receptor's source is a man younger than 30 who had mild COVID-19 (a few samples of this study predate the infection). Cell type and time point are not known. The rearrangement links TRBV6-1 to TRBJ1-4; D not certain. The sample comprised PBMCs or a T cell subset sorted from them (not recorded which). The CDR3 here is CASDRTYLDTNEKLFF. For the CDR3, the DNA is TGTGCCAGCGACCGGACTTATTTAGATACTAATGAAAAACTGTTTTTT.